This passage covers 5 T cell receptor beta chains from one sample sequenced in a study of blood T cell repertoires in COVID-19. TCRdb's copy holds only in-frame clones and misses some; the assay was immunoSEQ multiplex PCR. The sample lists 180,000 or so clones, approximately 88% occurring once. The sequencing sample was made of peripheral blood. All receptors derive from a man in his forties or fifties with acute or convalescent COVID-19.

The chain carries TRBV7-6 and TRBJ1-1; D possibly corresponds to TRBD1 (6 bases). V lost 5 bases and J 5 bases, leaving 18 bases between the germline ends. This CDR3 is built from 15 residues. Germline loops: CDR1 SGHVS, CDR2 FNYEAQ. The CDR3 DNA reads TGTGCCAGCAGCCCGGAACAGGGACTAGGGACTGAAGCTTTCTTT. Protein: CASSPEQGLGTEAFF.

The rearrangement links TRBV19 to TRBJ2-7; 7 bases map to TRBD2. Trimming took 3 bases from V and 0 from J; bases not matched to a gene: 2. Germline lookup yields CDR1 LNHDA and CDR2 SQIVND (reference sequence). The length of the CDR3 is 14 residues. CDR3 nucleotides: TGTGCCAGTAGTATTCGGGGGGACTCCTACGAGCAGTACTTC. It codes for CASSIRGDSYEQYF.

Here the CDR3 reads CASSSTHPGQQETQYF. The CDR3 nucleotides are TGTGCCAGCAGCTCAACCCATCCGGGACAACAAGAGACCCAGTACTTC. The chain employs TRBV7-9 and TRBJ2-5, with D maybe TRBD1 (6 bases). V was clipped by 4 bases and J by 2 bases, with 17 bases between them. Germline loops: CDR1 SEHNR, CDR2 FQNEAQ (reference sequence). The CDR3 runs 16 residues.

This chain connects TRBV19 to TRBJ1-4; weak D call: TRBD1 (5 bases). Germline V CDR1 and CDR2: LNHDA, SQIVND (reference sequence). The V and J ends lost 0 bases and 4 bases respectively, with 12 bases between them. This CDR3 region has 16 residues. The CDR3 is CASSIEVSRVNEKLFF. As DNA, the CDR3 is TGTGCCAGTAGTATAGAGGTCAGCAGGGTTAATGAAAAACTGTTTTTT.

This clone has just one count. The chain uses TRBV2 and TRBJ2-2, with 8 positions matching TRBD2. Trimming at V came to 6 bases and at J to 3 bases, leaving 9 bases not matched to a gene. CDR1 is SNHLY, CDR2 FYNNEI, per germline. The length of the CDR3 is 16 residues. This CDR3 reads CASRGGPGRDTGELFF. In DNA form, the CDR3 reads TGTGCCAGCAGGGGGGGACCCGGGAGGGACACCGGGGAGCTGTTTTTT.